The 6 T cell receptor beta chains presented below share a single source sample, sequenced in a study of T cells after yellow fever vaccination. TCRdb itself ran the 5' RACE reads through MiXCR, one entry per CDR3 protein. The data contain more than 350,000 distinct CDR3 sequences, around a tenth of them seen just once; the ten biggest clones take up around 20%. This material consisted of PBMCs, taken on the day of the first yellow fever vaccination. The receptors were gathered from a young man who received the YFV17D yellow fever vaccine.

This clonotype appeared a few times. This chain uses TRBV2 with TRBJ2-1, with D maybe TRBD1 (5 bases). CDR3 length: 16 amino acids. Germline V gives CDR1 SNHLY, CDR2 FYNNEI. Between the trimmed V and J ends, which lost 6 bases and 5 bases, there was a span of 20 bases. CDR3 in amino acids: CASRSFVRAGNNEQFF. The CDR3 DNA is TGTGCCAGCAGGTCCTTTGTCAGGGCAGGGAACAATGAGCAGTTCTTC. Full variable domain (missing parts from reference TRBV2 and TRBJ2-1): EPEVTQTPSHQVTQMGQEVILRCVPISNHLYFYWYRQILGQKVEFLVSFYNNEISEKSEIFDDQFSVERPDGSNFTLKIRSTKLEDSAMYFCASRSFVRAGNNEQFFGPGTRLTVL.

The CDR3 is CSARQGINEQYF. The CDR3 coding sequence is TGCAGCGCCCGACAGGGGATCAACGAGCAGTACTTC. V gene TRBV29-1 combines with J gene TRBJ2-7; 8 positions match TRBD1. The J segment lost 5 bases and the V segment lost 7 bases, leaving 7 bases of the junction unmatched. The germline V gene has CDR1 SQVTM and CDR2 ANQGSEA. CDR3 size: 12 residues.

This rearrangement joins TRBV5-6 to TRBJ2-5, with D possibly TRBD2 on 6 matching bases. Germline CDR1 and CDR2: SGHDT and YYEEEE. With 5 bases removed from V and 2 bases from J, the gap between germline ends came to 13 bases. The CDR3 totals 14 residues. The CDR3 nucleotides are TGTGCCAGCAGTCGGCCCCGGGGGCAAGAGACCCAGTACTTC. It translates to CASSRPRGQETQYF.

This clonotype was observed a handful of times. The V gene is TRBV7-3, the J gene TRBJ2-1; possibly TRBD2 for D (7 bases). The CDR3 extends over 16 amino acids. Germline-derived CDR1 and CDR2 are SGHTA and FQGTGA. V was trimmed by 5 bases and J by 4 bases, leaving 18 bases between them. CDR3 nucleotide sequence: TGTGCCAGCAGCCCCGGGGGGCCGAGATCATACAATGAGCAGTTCTTC. Protein: CASSPGGPRSYNEQFF. Filled out from reference TRBV7-3 and TRBJ2-1, the complete variable domain reads GAGVSQTPSNKVTEKGKYVELRCDPISGHTALYWYRQSLGQGPEFLIYFQGTGAADDSGLPNDRFFAVRPEGSVSTLKIQRTERGDSAVYLCASSPGGPRSYNEQFFGPGTRLTVL.

The rearrangement uses TRBV11-2 and TRBJ2-3; TRBD1 aligns across 10 bases. CDR1 is SGHAT and CDR2 is FQNNGV in the germline V gene. V dropped 5 bases and J dropped 3; count of bases not matched to a gene: 5. The CDR3 sequence is 15 residues long. CDR3: CASSRRDRGTDTQYF. The CDR3 nucleotides are TGTGCCAGCAGCCGCCGGGACAGGGGAACAGATACGCAGTATTTT.

The chain couples TRBV11-2 to TRBJ2-5; 9 bases fit TRBD2. Germline CDR1 reads SGHAT; CDR2 reads FQNNGV. V was pared by 0 bases and J by 0 bases, with 5 bases of the junction left unmatched. This CDR3 is built from 17 residues. The CDR3 region is CASSLDRTSVDQETQYF. The CDR3 DNA reads as TGTGCCAGCAGCTTAGACCGGACTAGCGTAGACCAAGAGACCCAGTACTTC.